This T cell receptor beta chain was captured in a study of cytomegalovirus exposure and HLA in healthy donors. Study background: Around 79 million unique TCRs, all from HLA-typed donors, were included in an early release of the data. Caucasian-associated ancestry cluster membership applied to about 77% of 398 genotyped donors. Whole-study findings and limits: Differences between HLA loci emerged in a later analysis of TCR association rates, with DRB1 most and HLA-C fewest.

A few counts support this clone. The antigen is undetermined. Per germline, CDR1 SGHDT and CDR2 YYEEEE. The V gene lost 1 base and the J gene lost 15 bases, with 8 bases spanning the gap. This CDR3 has 11 amino acids. With 60 Vbeta and 13 Jbeta primers, the PCR was carried out. Produced via immunoSEQ multiplex PCR; TCRdb's table is partial and in-frame only. The data hold 130,000 to 150,000 clones, with around a tenth observed a single time. The TCR was taken from a male donor in good health and CMV-seronegative. The J gene is TRBJ1-6, the V gene TRBV5-6; tentatively, D is TRBD1 (5 bases). Sample: PBMCs. The CDR3 coding sequence is TGTGCCAGCAGCTTGTGGGGCGTCCTCCACTTT. This translates into CASSLWGVLHF.